These 16 T cell receptor beta chains were sequenced from one sample in a study of T-cell reconstitution after alpha-beta-depleted transplantation in children. This sample's TCRbeta library carried unique molecular identifier barcodes. TCRdb passed the PCR reads through MiXCR, listing each CDR3 protein once. Seen here are over 550,000 distinct CDR3 sequences, approximately 10% observed once, and the top ten hold roughly 4%. The sequencing here drew on PBMCs from the stem cell graft donor, taken from the stem cell graft. Source of these receptors: a human donor who donated a stem cell graft to a child with acute myeloid leukemia.

This clonotype has just a few counts. V and J are TRBV4-3 and TRBJ1-2; tentatively, D is TRBD1 (5 bases). Trimming took 1 base from V and 7 from J, leaving 7 bases between them. Germline loops: CDR1 LGHNA, CDR2 YSLEER. There are 12 residues in the CDR3. CDR3 region: CASSQVGAGYTF. CDR3 coding DNA: TGCGCCAGCAGCCAAGTAGGGGCTGGCTACACCTTC.

This clonotype was counted ten times or more. V gene TRBV6-1 combines with J gene TRBJ2-5; 11 bases line up with TRBD1. V lost 7 bases, J lost 4 bases, and 8 bases stayed unmatched. The germline CDR1 and CDR2 sequences are MNHNS and SASEGT. CDR3 length: 15 residues. The CDR3 nucleotides are TGTGCCAGCACCGATCCCGGGACAGGGGGAGAGACCCAGTACTTC. This encodes CASTDPGTGGETQYF.

The V gene is TRBV6-1, the J gene TRBJ2-4, with 10 positions matching TRBD2. Germline assignment: CDR1 MNHNS and CDR2 SASEGT. This CDR3 comprises 15 residues. Trimming removed 5 bases from V and 5 bases from J; junction bases left unmatched: 6. This CDR3 is CASSLLAGVENIQYF. In DNA form, the CDR3 reads TGTGCCAGCAGTCTCCTAGCGGGGGTTGAAAACATTCAGTACTTC.

This chain links TRBV20-1 with TRBJ2-1, with D hard to call. Germline assignment: CDR1 DFQATT and CDR2 SNEGSKA (reference sequence). The CDR3 consists of 14 residues. Trimming cost V 5 bases and J 0 bases, with 11 bases left between them. CDR3 region: CSAYSVTSYNEQFF. The CDR3 DNA reads TGCAGTGCTTATAGTGTTACCTCCTACAATGAGCAGTTCTTC.

The chain combines TRBV12-3 or TRBV12-4 with TRBJ2-5, with 9 positions matching TRBD2. V gave up 6 bases and J gave up 4 bases; unmatched junction bases: 9. CDR3 length: 15 residues. CDR3 nucleotides: TGTGCCAGCAGGGAACTAGCGGGCGTGGGAGAGACCCAGTACTTC. This gives the protein CASRELAGVGETQYF.

Only a few counts were recorded for this clonotype. This chain joins TRBV4-3 and TRBJ1-2; 8 bases line up with TRBD1. V was clipped by 2 bases and J by 4 bases; unmatched bases: 9. CDR1 is LGHNA and CDR2 is YSLEER in the germline V gene. The CDR3 covers 16 residues. The CDR3 DNA reads TGCGCCAGCAGCCAACAGGGGACAGGCGCCCTCTATGGCTACACCTTC. This translates into CASSQQGTGALYGYTF.

This clonotype has more than one count but fewer than ten. The chain joins TRBV25-1 to TRBJ1-1; possibly TRBD1 for D (5 bases). Trimming stripped 6 bases from V and 0 bases from J, with 17 bases between. The CDR3 is 16 residues long. Per germline, CDR1 MGHDK and CDR2 SYGVNS. The CDR3 sequence is CASSEYRTAMNTEAFF. The CDR3 nucleotides are TGTGCCAGCAGCGAGTACAGGACGGCGATGAACACTGAAGCTTTCTTT.

This clonotype occurred a few times. It may be a read error: a sequence one base away is much more abundant. V is TRBV20-1 and J is TRBJ1-1; perhaps TRBD1 as D (5 bases). The CDR3 consists of 11 residues. From germline, CDR1 is DFQATT and CDR2 SNEGSKA (reference sequence). With 5 bases removed from V and 1 base from J, the gap between germline ends came to 5 bases. The CDR3 protein is CSAGQNTEAFF. The CDR3 coding sequence is TGCAGTGCTGGACAGAACACTGAAGCTTTCTTT.

This clonotype was recorded at least ten times. The genes are TRBV24-1 and TRBJ2-1; a weak D match, TRBD1 (7 bases). Germline V gene data show CDR1 as KGHDR and CDR2 as SFDVKD. This CDR3 is built from 13 residues. V gave up 7 bases and J gave up 9 bases, with 15 bases separating them. The DNA for the CDR3 is TGTGCCACCAGCCAGGGGGGTTGGGTTGAGCAGTTCTTC. As protein: CATSQGGWVEQFF.

This clonotype was counted ten times or more. The rearrangement joins TRBV20-1 to TRBJ2-1, with 9 nucleotides matching TRBD2. The CDR3 length is 14 residues. CDR1 is DFQATT and CDR2 is SNEGSKA in the germline V gene (reference sequence). J lost 5 bases, V lost 5 bases, and 7 bases had no gene match. In DNA form, the CDR3 reads TGCAGTGCTCCCGGGGCGGGAGGGGACAATGAGCAGTTCTTC. This codes for CSAPGAGGDNEQFF.

This sequence joins TRBV28 and TRBJ2-3; D remains unclear. The V gene lost 6 bases and the J gene lost 6 bases, with 16 bases spanning the gap. Germline CDR1 is MDHEN and CDR2 is SYDVKM. This CDR3 comprises 14 residues. The CDR3 here is CASSQPDHEDTQYF. CDR3 nucleotides: TGTGCCAGCAGCCAACCGGACCATGAGGATACGCAGTATTTT. The whole variable domain, filled in from reference TRBV28 and TRBJ2-3, reads DVKVTQSSRYLVKRTGEKVFLECVQDMDHENMFWYRQDPGLGLRLIYFSYDVKMKEKGDIPEGYSVSREKKERFSLILESASTNQTSMYLCASSQPDHEDTQYFGPGTRLTVL.

This clonotype was counted at least ten times. The rearrangement joins TRBV7-2 to TRBJ1-2; D possibly corresponds to TRBD1 (6 bases). Trimming shortened V by 5 bases and J by 8 bases, and 12 bases separated the two germline ends. In germline, CDR1 is SGHTA, CDR2 FQGNSA. CDR3 length: 12 residues. The CDR3 DNA follows: TGTGCCAGCAGCCCCCCTGGGGGCGGCTACACCTTC. This gives the protein CASSPPGGGYTF.

The V gene is TRBV7-6, the J gene TRBJ2-7; D is uncertain. The germline V gene encodes CDR1 SGHVS and CDR2 FNYEAQ. The CDR3 extends over 13 amino acids. The V end was cut by 4 bases, the J end by 3 bases, with 10 bases between. This chain's CDR3 is CASSSLLRYEQYF. The CDR3 DNA is TGTGCCAGCAGCTCCCTCCTCCGCTACGAGCAGTACTTC.

This clonotype was detected only a few times. V usage is TRBV12-3 or TRBV12-4 and J usage is TRBJ2-5, with 7 bases lining up with TRBD1. This CDR3 region has 16 residues. Trimming took 2 bases from V and 5 from J; bases not matched to a gene: 11. CDR3 bases: TGTGCCAGCAGTTTATATACAGGCAGGGGGTCGGAGACCCAGTACTTC. Encoded protein: CASSLYTGRGSETQYF.

This clonotype came up once. The chain combines TRBV20-1 with TRBJ2-3, with D perhaps given as TRBD1 or TRBD2 (5 bases each). The CDR3 covers 13 residues. Germline assignment: CDR1 DFQATT and CDR2 SNEGSKA (reference sequence). V dropped 0 bases and J dropped 14 bases, with 18 bases sitting between them. The CDR3 bases are TGCAGTGCTAGAGATCGGGGCGACCCCCGGGCGTATTTT. This gives the protein CSARDRGDPRAYF.

V usage is TRBV12-3 or TRBV12-4 and J usage is TRBJ2-3; possibly TRBD1 for D (5 bases). Trimming took off 4 bases at V and 0 bases at J, with 11 bases between the two ends. The CDR3 is made up of 15 amino acids. The CDR3 is CASSWGSQSTDTQYF. The CDR3 DNA reads TGTGCCAGCAGTTGGGGCAGCCAAAGCACAGATACGCAGTATTTT.